The sequence of this T cell receptor (beta chain) was determined in a study of cytomegalovirus exposure and HLA in healthy donors. Losses at the gene ends were 1 base for V and 6 bases for J; bases not matched to a gene: 4. The length of the CDR3 is 14 residues. Germline V gene sequence: CDR1 SGHTA, CDR2 FQGNSA. The PCR contained 60 Vbeta and 13 Jbeta primers. Some clones are missing from TCRdb's copy, which holds only in-frame ones; the method was immunoSEQ multiplex PCR. Of more than 55,000 clones listed, roughly 74% were seen once; the top ten hold around 10%. This clone was counted a single time. Its specificity is not known. At the time of sampling, donors were nominally healthy, though unrecorded immune exposures were likely. Findings and caveats of the study: The study flagged 150 to 200 TCR beta chains as cytomegalovirus-associated. The productive fraction for most TCR beta V segments was about 90% or about 30% in an earlier analysis. Immune exposure was documented only through CMV serostatus.

Sample: PBMCs. This sequence joins TRBV7-2 and TRBJ2-7, with TRBD2 matching 9 bases. The TCR sequence derives from a woman aged 55-70 years in good health and CMV-seropositive. This CDR3 is CASSLGRGGLEQYF. The DNA of the CDR3 is TGTGCCAGCAGCTTAGGGCGGGGGGGCCTCGAGCAGTACTTC.